This T cell receptor beta chain was profiled in a study of T-cell memory formation after mild COVID-19. Overall study: Clusters were largely donor specific.

TCRdb recomputed calls from the 5' RACE reads with MiXCR, one row per CDR3 protein. The profile shows hundreds of thousands of distinct CDR3 sequences, roughly 26% of them singletons. This clonotype has only a few counts. Its specificity is unknown. Study-wide results and limits: Clones that contracted clustered mainly in CM and EM if CD4+ and in EMRA if CD8+. A second wave expanding day 15 to 37 was CD4+-biased; contracting clones were balanced. Cross-reactive memory apparently joined, as some responding clones appeared in pre-infection memory.

Trimming stripped 4 bases from V and 5 bases from J, with 17 bases between. CDR1 SGHTA and CDR2 FQGNSA come from the germline V gene. The CDR3 is made up of 15 amino acids. The sequenced material came from PBMCs or a T cell subset sorted from them (not recorded which). This sequence joins TRBV7-2 and TRBJ2-5; the D is unclear. The sequence derives from an adult woman who had mild COVID-19 (a few samples of this study predate the infection). Cell type and time point are not known. The CDR3 sequence is CASSSTLLMRETQYF. In DNA form, the CDR3 reads TGTGCCAGCAGCTCGACTCTACTAATGAGGGAGACCCAGTACTTC.